This T cell receptor beta chain was retrieved from a study of blood T cell repertoires in COVID-19. Whole-study context: Sample material is recorded as cDNA or gDNA derived from T cells, B-cell-depleted T cells, or PBMCs.

Losses at the gene ends were 6 bases for V and 5 bases for J; bases not matched to a gene: 6. The CDR3 consists of 12 residues. In germline, CDR1 is SQVTM, CDR2 ANQGSEA. Produced via immunoSEQ multiplex PCR; TCRdb's table is partial and in-frame only. The repertoire holds around 250,000 clones, with under 85% as singletons. The sample consisted of peripheral blood. J is TRBJ2-5 and V is TRBV29-1, with 7 nucleotides matching TRBD2. The receptor comes from a man aged 30 to 39 who had recovered from COVID-19. CDR3 sequence (DNA): TGCAGCGTACGTAGCGGGCCGGAGACCCAGTACTTC. Translating it yields CSVRSGPETQYF.